One sample yielded the 24 T cell receptor beta chains listed below, sequenced in a study of T cell responses to AZD1222 COVID-19 vaccine. Clones were read by immunoSEQ multiplex PCR, and TCRdb kept only the in-frame ones, dropping some. Of around 100,000 clones listed, roughly 86% were seen once; the top ten hold 4.2%. The input for sequencing was peripheral blood, taken on day 0 of MenACWY control vaccination. The receptor source for this set is an adult in good health.

V gene TRBV6-4 combines with J gene TRBJ1-5; a weak D match, TRBD1 (5 bases). V gave up 8 bases and J gave up 3 bases, with 14 bases separating them. The CDR3 extends over 14 amino acids. CDR1 and CDR2 from the germline V gene are MRHNA and SNTAGT. CDR3 sequence reads: CASGDLGDNQPQHF. The CDR3 DNA is TGTGCCAGCGGGGACCTAGGGGACAATCAGCCCCAGCATTTT.

This clone was seen just once. This sequence joins TRBV6-6 and TRBJ1-1; unclear D gene. Germline V gene lookup returns CDR1 MNHNY and CDR2 SVGAGI (reference sequence). The ends were cut back, 6 bases at V and 5 bases at J, with 16 bases in the middle. There are 14 residues in the CDR3. CDR3 nucleotides: TGTGCCAGCAGGCTGGGCGGGCTGGGGACTGAAGCTTTCTTT. Protein: CASRLGGLGTEAFF.

V and J are TRBV28 and TRBJ1-1; TRBD1 might be the D (5 bases). The CDR3 extends over 14 amino acids. The ends were cut back, 5 bases at V and 5 bases at J, with 15 bases in the middle. Germline V gene lookup returns CDR1 MDHEN and CDR2 SYDVKM. This CDR3 reads CASSPLTRDTEAFF. In nucleotides, the CDR3 is TGTGCCAGCAGTCCTCTTACCAGGGATACTGAAGCTTTCTTT.

This clone was seen a few times. V is TRBV3-1 (or the pseudogene TRBV3-2) and J is TRBJ2-1; D is possibly TRBD1 (5 bases). Trimming removed 1 base at V and 6 bases at J, with 10 bases between. The CDR3 consists of 14 residues. Germline V gene lookup returns CDR1 LGHDT and CDR2 YNNKEL (reference sequence). The CDR3 protein is CASSQVRDSNEQFF. In DNA, the CDR3 is TGTGCCAGCAGCCAAGTTCGAGACAGCAATGAGCAGTTCTTC.

The gene calls are TRBV4-1 and TRBJ1-4, with D hard to call. The CDR3 is 14 amino acids. The germline CDR1 and CDR2 sequences are MGHRA and YSYEKL. Trimming shortened V by 0 bases and J by 8 bases, and 10 bases separated the two germline ends. The CDR3 nucleotides are TGCGCCAGCAGCCAAGATCCGGGAGGGGAAAAACTGTTTTTT. Translating it yields CASSQDPGGEKLFF.

J is TRBJ2-2 and V is TRBV4-3, with TRBD2 matching over 7 bases. The CDR3 sequence is 16 residues long. V shed 0 bases, J shed 6 bases, and the junction held 7 bases outside the gene matches. Looked up from germline, CDR1 is LGHNA and CDR2 is YSLEER. The CDR3 loop reads CASSQDPAAGAGELFF. CDR3 in DNA: TGCGCCAGCAGCCAAGATCCAGCGGCGGGGGCCGGGGAGCTGTTTTTT.

The V gene is TRBV6-2 or TRBV6-3, the J gene TRBJ1-6; TRBD1 is a possible D gene (5 bases). V gave up 1 base and J gave up 7 bases, with 8 bases separating them. The CDR3 is made up of 14 amino acids. The germline V gene has CDR1 MNHEY and CDR2 SVGEGT. This CDR3 reads CASSYLRGNSPLHF. DNA for the CDR3: TGTGCCAGCAGTTACTTACGGGGCAATTCACCCCTCCACTTT.

The chain combines TRBV7-2 with TRBJ2-7, with TRBD1 as a possible D gene (7 bases). There are 15 residues in the CDR3. V lost 5 bases and J 5 bases, leaving 19 bases between the germline ends. CDR1 is SGHTA and CDR2 is FQGNSA in the germline V gene. This CDR3 is CASSRAGGRENEQYF. DNA of the CDR3: TGTGCCAGCAGCAGAGCAGGGGGGCGGGAAAACGAGCAGTACTTC.

This clone was detected only a few times. This chain connects TRBV30 to TRBJ1-6; D is unclear. The CDR3 loop spans 12 amino acids. The germline CDR1 and CDR2 sequences are GTSNPN and SVGIG (reference sequence). Between the trimmed V and J ends, which lost 1 base and 14 bases, there was a span of 12 bases. CDR3 loop: CAWSGLGVTLHF. The CDR3 bases are TGTGCCTGGAGTGGCCTCGGGGTGACCCTCCACTTT.

The rearrangement joins TRBV28 to TRBJ2-5; the match to TRBD2 covers 13 bases. The ends lost 5 bases at V and 7 bases at J; junction bases unmatched: 10. The CDR3 covers 16 residues. Germline V gene sequence: CDR1 MDHEN, CDR2 SYDVKM. The CDR3 reads CASSPAGLAGTGTQYF. CDR3 nucleotides: TGTGCCAGCAGTCCGGCGGGACTAGCGGGGACGGGGACCCAGTACTTC.

Turning to this clone: The sample contains more than one DNA sequence encoding this CDR3. The chain recombines TRBV4-1 with TRBJ1-2; no definite D call. With 0 bases removed from V and 4 bases from J, the gap between germline ends came to 12 bases. CDR3 length equals 15 residues. Germline CDR1 reads MGHRA; CDR2 reads YSYEKL. CDR3 residues: CASSQDPTATYGYTF. For the CDR3, the DNA is TGCGCCAGCAGCCAAGACCCGACGGCGACCTATGGCTACACCTTC.

The chain recombines TRBV2 with TRBJ1-5; no reliable D call. Trimming stripped 3 bases from V and 10 bases from J, with 13 bases between. Germline CDR1 reads SNHLY; CDR2 reads FYNNEI. The CDR3 consists of 13 residues. For the CDR3, the DNA is TGTGCCAGCAGTGACGCAGGCAATCTACCCCAGCATTTT. It translates to CASSDAGNLPQHF.

The genes are TRBV30 and TRBJ2-1, with 14 bases lining up with TRBD2. Per the germline V gene, CDR1 is GTSNPN and CDR2 is SVGIG (reference sequence). This CDR3 is built from 15 residues. J lost 10 bases, V lost 2 bases, and 7 bases had no gene match. The CDR3 DNA follows: TGTGCCTGGAGTCGACTAGCGGGGGGGCCCGACGAGCAGTTCTTC. Translating it yields CAWSRLAGGPDEQFF.

This chain connects TRBV5-1 to TRBJ2-6, with a tentative D call TRBD2 (6 bases). Deletions cut 2 bases from V and 1 base from J, with 7 bases between. Per the germline V gene, CDR1 is SGHRS and CDR2 is YFSETQ. There are 15 residues in the CDR3. The CDR3 coding sequence is TGCGCCAGCAGCTTAAGCGGGTCTGGGGCCAACGTCCTGACTTTC. Residues: CASSLSGSGANVLTF.

V and J are TRBV4-3 and TRBJ1-1; D is uncertain. Trimming shortened V by 4 bases and J by 0 bases, and 9 bases separated the two germline ends. The germline V gene has CDR1 LGHNA and CDR2 YSLEER. The CDR3 has 14 residues. The CDR3 coding sequence is TGCGCCAGCAGCCGTGAAGGGTTGAACACTGAAGCTTTCTTT. Protein: CASSREGLNTEAFF.

The rearrangement joins TRBV3-1 (or the pseudogene TRBV3-2) to TRBJ1-4; no reliable D call. The CDR3 loop spans 17 amino acids. Trimming pared 0 bases from V and 5 bases from J, leaving 16 bases between. The V gene's germline CDR1 is LGHDT and CDR2 YNNKEL (reference sequence). CDR3 residues: CASSQDYPPGLNEKLFF. DNA of the CDR3: TGTGCCAGCAGCCAAGATTACCCCCCCGGCCTCAATGAAAAACTGTTTTTT.

The chain carries TRBV7-2 and TRBJ1-2; 8 positions match TRBD1. V gave up 1 base and J gave up 4 bases; unmatched junction bases: 14. Germline V gene data show CDR1 as SGHTA and CDR2 as FQGNSA. This CDR3 comprises 18 residues. The CDR3 region is CASSLGPQAGGPPYGYTF. As DNA, the CDR3 is TGTGCCAGCAGCTTAGGACCTCAGGCAGGGGGCCCCCCCTATGGCTACACCTTC.

The chain joins TRBV20-1 to TRBJ1-3; TRBD1 matches at 7 bases. Germline V CDR1 and CDR2: DFQATT, SNEGSKA (reference sequence). J gave up 8 bases and V 5 bases, and 3 bases lay outside the gene matches. CDR3 length: 11 residues. The CDR3 coding sequence is TGCAGTGCTGGTGGGACAGACACCATATATTTT. Its protein is CSAGGTDTIYF.

The chain joins TRBV7-2 to TRBJ2-3; 12 positions match TRBD2. This CDR3 contains 16 residues. Per germline, CDR1 SGHTA and CDR2 FQGNSA. V lost 5 bases, J lost 1 base, and 4 bases stayed unmatched. CDR3 in amino acids: CASSALAGGGTDTQYF. DNA for the CDR3: TGTGCCAGCAGCGCCCTAGCGGGGGGGGGCACAGATACGCAGTATTTT.

The chain uses TRBV12-5 and TRBJ2-3; D gene uncertain. Germline V gives CDR1 LGHNT, CDR2 FRNRAP. This CDR3 is 11 amino acids long. Trimming left V 6 bases short and J 5 bases short, with 6 bases between. The DNA of the CDR3 is TGTGCTAGTGGCCGTGGAGATACGCAGTATTTT. Amino acids: CASGRGDTQYF.

This clone appeared a few times. CDR3 bases: TGCGCCAGCAGAATGGGAACTAGCGGGACCGGGGAGCTGTTTTTT. Protein product: CASRMGTSGTGELFF. The chain uses TRBV5-1 and TRBJ2-2; TRBD2 matches 9 bases. With V trimmed by 5 bases and J by 5 bases, 7 bases remained unmatched. This CDR3 is 15 amino acids long. Germline CDR1 is SGHRS and CDR2 is YFSETQ.

The chain carries TRBV12-3 or TRBV12-4 and TRBJ2-5; D is unclear. Trimming shortened V by 7 bases and J by 5 bases, and 11 bases separated the two germline ends. CDR3 length: 12 residues. CDR3 sequence reads: CASTANRETQYF. CDR3 coding DNA: TGTGCCAGCACCGCAAACCGGGAGACCCAGTACTTC.

The gene calls are TRBV5-4 and TRBJ1-1; TRBD1 matches at 10 bases. The CDR3 is 13 amino acids. CDR1 is SGHNT, CDR2 YYREEE, per germline (reference sequence). Germline trimming cut 4 bases from V and 4 bases from J; bases unmatched to any gene: 1. The CDR3 spells CASSRTGGTEAFF. CDR3 DNA: TGTGCCAGCAGCAGGACAGGGGGCACTGAAGCTTTCTTT.

The chain joins TRBV13 to TRBJ2-7, with TRBD1 matching 9 bases. Germline CDR1 PRHDT, CDR2 FYEKMQ (reference sequence). The CDR3 is 15 residues long. The J segment lost 2 bases and the V segment lost 1 base, leaving 3 bases of the junction unmatched. As DNA, the CDR3 is TGTGCCAGCAGCTTAGTCGGGACAGGGACCTACGAGCAGTACTTC. Amino acid sequence: CASSLVGTGTYEQYF.